This T cell receptor beta chain was captured by sequencing in a study of shared clonotypes between healthy human individuals. Study in general: Per donor, CD8 memory used one plate, CD8 naive used two, CD4 memory used three and CD4 naive used three. Overall study results and limits: It was the non-shared clonotypes that had lower generation probabilities than clonotypes shared by all four donors. The sharing of about 5% of naive CD4 clonotypes was seen across a handful of donors.

The CDR3 consists of 14 residues. Germline-derived CDR1 and CDR2 are SEHNR and FQNEAQ (reference sequence). With 5 bases removed from V and 7 bases from J, the gap between germline ends came to 18 bases. Clones were read by immunoSEQ multiplex PCR, and TCRdb kept only the in-frame ones, dropping some. The table lists 600,000 to 750,000 clones, approximately 77% of them singletons. With respect to this clone: Its antigen is currently unknown.

Adult Caucasians living in Nashville, Tennessee made up all of the donors. The sample was memory CD4+ T cells sorted from blood. The subset denotes: CD45RA-negative fraction. This sequence originates from a woman between 25 and 40 years old in good health. V is TRBV7-9 and J is TRBJ2-7; D is possibly TRBD2 (6 bases). The CDR3 nucleotides read TGTGCCAGCAGCCCAGGGAGGCTAACCGGTGAGCAGTACTTC. Encoded protein: CASSPGRLTGEQYF.